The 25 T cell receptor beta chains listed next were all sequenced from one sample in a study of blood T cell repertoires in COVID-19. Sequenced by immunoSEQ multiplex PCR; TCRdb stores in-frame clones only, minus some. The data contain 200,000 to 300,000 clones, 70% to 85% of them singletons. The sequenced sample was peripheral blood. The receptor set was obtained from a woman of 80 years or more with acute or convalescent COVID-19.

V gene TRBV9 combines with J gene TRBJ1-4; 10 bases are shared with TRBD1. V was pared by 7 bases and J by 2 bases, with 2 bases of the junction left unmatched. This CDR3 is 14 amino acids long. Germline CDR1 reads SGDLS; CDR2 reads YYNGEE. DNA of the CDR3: TGTGCCAGCGGGACAGGGGTGACTAATGAAAAACTGTTTTTT. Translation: CASGTGVTNEKLFF.

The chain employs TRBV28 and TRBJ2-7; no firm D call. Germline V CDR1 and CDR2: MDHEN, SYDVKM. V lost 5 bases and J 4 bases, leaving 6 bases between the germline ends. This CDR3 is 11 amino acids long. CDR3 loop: CASSPYYEQYF. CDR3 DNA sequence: TGTGCCAGCAGTCCCTATTACGAGCAGTACTTC.

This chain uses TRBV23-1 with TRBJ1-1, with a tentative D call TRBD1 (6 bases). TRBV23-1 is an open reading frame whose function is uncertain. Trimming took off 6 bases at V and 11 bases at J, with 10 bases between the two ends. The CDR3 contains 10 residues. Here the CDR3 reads CASRGAAAFF. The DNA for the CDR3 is TGCGCCAGCAGGGGGGCGGCGGCTTTCTTT.

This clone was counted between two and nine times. The CDR3 DNA sequence: TGTGCCAGCAGTTTAGCGGAGGGACAGGGGCGGGAGTCCTACAATGAGCAGTTCTTC. It specifies CASSLAEGQGRESYNEQFF. The chain uses TRBV28 and TRBJ2-1; 10 positions agree with TRBD1. The J segment lost 1 base and the V segment lost 2 bases, leaving 11 bases of the junction unmatched. The CDR3 spans 19 residues. Germline assignment: CDR1 MDHEN and CDR2 SYDVKM.

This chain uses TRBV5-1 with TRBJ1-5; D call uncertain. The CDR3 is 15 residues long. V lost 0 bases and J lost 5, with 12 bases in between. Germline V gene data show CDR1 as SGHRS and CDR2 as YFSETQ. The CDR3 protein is CASSLDDTYDQPQHF. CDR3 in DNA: TGCGCCAGCAGCTTGGATGACACCTATGATCAGCCCCAGCATTTT.

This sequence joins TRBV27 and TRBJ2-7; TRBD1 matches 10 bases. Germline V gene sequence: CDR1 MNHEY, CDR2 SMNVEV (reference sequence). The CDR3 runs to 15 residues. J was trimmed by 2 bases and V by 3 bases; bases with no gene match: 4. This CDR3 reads CASSLSGTGAYEQYF. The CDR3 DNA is TGTGCCAGCAGTTTGTCCGGGACAGGGGCCTACGAGCAGTACTTC.

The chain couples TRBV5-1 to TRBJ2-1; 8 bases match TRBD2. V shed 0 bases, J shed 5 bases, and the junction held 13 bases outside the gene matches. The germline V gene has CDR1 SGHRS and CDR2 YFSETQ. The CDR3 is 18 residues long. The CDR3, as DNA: TGCGCCAGCAGCTTGGGAGGAGCGGGAGCTGCTCGTAACAATGAGCAGTTCTTC. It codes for CASSLGGAGAARNNEQFF.

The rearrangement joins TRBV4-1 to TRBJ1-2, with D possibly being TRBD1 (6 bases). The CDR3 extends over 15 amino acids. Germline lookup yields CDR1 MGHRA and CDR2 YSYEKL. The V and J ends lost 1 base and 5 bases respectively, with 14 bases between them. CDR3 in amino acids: CASSQARTVNYGYTF. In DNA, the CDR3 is TGCGCCAGCAGCCAAGCCCGGACAGTTAATTATGGCTACACCTTC.

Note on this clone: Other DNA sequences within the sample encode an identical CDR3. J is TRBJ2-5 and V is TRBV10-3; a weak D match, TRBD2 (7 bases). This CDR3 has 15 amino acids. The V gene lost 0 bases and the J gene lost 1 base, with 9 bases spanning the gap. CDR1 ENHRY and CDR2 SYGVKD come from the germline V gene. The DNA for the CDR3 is TGTGCCATCAGTGAGTCGGGGGGGCCCCAAGAGACCCAGTACTTC. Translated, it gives CAISESGGPQETQYF.

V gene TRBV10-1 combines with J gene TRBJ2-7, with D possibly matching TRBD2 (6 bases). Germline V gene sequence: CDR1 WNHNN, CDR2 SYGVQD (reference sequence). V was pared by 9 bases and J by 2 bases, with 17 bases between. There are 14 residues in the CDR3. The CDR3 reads CARSIAGSPYEQYF. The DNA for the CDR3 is TGCGCCAGATCAATCGCGGGGTCACCCTACGAGCAGTACTTC.

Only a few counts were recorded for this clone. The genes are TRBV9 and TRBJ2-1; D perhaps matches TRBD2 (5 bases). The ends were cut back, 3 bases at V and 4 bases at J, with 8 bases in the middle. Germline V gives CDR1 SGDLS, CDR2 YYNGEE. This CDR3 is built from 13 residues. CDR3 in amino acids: CASSATGYNEQFF. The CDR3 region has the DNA TGTGCCAGCAGCGCAACGGGGTACAATGAGCAGTTCTTC.

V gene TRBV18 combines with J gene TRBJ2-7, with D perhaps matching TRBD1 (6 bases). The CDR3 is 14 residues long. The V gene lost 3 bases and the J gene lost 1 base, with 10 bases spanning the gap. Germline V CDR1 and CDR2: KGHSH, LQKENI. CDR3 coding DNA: TGTGCCAGCTCACCCAAACAGGGATCCTACGAGCAGTACTTC. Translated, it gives CASSPKQGSYEQYF.

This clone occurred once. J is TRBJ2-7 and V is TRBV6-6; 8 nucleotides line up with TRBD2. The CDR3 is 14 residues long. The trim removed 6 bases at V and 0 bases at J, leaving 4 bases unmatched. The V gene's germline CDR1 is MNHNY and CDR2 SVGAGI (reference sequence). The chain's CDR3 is CASRREGSSYEQYF. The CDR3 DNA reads TGTGCCAGCAGACGGGAGGGGTCCTCCTACGAGCAGTACTTC.

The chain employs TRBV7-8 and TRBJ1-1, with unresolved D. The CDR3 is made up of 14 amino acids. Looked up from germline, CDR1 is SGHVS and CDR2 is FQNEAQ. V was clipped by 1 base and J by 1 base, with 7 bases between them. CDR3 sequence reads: CASSLVTGNTEAFF. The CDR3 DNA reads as TGTGCCAGCAGCTTAGTCACGGGGAACACTGAAGCTTTCTTT.

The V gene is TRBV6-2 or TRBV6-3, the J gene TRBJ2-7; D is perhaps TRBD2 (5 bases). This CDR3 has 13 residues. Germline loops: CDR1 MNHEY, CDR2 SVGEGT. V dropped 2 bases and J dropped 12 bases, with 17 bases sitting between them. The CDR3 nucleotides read TGTGCCAGCAGTTACGCGTCGGACTCGAGCAGGTACTTC. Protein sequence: CASSYASDSSRYF.

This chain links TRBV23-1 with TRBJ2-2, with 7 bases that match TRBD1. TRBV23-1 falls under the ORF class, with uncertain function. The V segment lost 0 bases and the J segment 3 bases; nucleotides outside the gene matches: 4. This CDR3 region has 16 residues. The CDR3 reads CASSQSGTAYTGELFF. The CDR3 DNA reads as TGCGCCAGCAGTCAATCCGGGACAGCCTACACCGGGGAGCTGTTTTTT.

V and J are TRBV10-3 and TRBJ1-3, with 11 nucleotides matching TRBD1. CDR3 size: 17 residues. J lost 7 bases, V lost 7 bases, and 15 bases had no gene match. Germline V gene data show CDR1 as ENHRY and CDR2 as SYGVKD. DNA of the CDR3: TGTGCCATCAAACCAGGGATCCGGGACAGGGGGGTTAACACCATATATTTT. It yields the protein CAIKPGIRDRGVNTIYF.

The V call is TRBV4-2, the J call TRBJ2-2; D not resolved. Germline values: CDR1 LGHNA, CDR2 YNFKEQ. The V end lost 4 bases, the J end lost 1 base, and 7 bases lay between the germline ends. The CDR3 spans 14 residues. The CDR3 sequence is CASSPAWNTGELFF. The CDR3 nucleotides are TGTGCCAGCAGCCCCGCGTGGAACACCGGGGAGCTGTTTTTT.

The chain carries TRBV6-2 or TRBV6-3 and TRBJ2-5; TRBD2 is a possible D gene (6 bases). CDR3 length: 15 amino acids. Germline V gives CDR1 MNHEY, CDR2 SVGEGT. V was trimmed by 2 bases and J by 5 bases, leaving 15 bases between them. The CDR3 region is CASSYAGTGGETQYF. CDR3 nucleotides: TGTGCCAGCAGTTACGCAGGGACCGGAGGGGAGACCCAGTACTTC.

CDR3 amino acids: CASSQPWTGQGREVMNTEAFF. The DNA for the CDR3 is TGTGCCAGCAGCCAACCTTGGACAGGACAGGGGAGAGAAGTCATGAACACTGAAGCTTTCTTT. V is TRBV3-1 (or the pseudogene TRBV3-2) and J is TRBJ1-1; 9 bases map to TRBD1. The CDR3 runs to 21 residues. V lost 2 bases to trimming and J lost 0 bases; unmatched junction nucleotides: 19. Germline-derived CDR1 and CDR2 are LGHDT and YNNKEL (reference sequence).

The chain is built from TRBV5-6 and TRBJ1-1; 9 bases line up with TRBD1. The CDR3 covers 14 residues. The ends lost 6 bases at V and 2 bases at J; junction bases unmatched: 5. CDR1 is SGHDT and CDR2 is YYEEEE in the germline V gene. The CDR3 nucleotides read TGTGCCAGCACCCCGGGACAGGGAAACACTGAAGCTTTCTTT. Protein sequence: CASTPGQGNTEAFF.

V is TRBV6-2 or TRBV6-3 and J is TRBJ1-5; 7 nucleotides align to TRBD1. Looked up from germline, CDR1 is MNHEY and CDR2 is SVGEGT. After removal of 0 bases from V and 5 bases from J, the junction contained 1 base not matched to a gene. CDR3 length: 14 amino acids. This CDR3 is CASSYSGGDQPQHF. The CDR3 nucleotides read TGTGCCAGCAGTTACTCAGGGGGCGATCAGCCCCAGCATTTT.

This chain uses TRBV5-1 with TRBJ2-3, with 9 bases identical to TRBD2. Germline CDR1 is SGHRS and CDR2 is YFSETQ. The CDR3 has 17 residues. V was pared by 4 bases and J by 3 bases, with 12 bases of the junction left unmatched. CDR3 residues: CASSPSGLAFSTDTQYF. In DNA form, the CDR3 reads TGCGCCAGCAGCCCCTCGGGACTAGCTTTTTCAACAGATACGCAGTATTTT.

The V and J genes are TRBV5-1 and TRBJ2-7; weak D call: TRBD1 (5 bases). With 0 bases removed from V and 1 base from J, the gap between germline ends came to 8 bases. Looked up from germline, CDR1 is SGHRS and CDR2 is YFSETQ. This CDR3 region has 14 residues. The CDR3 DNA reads TGCGCCAGCAGCTTGGTTTCAGGGTCCTACGAGCAGTACTTC. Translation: CASSLVSGSYEQYF. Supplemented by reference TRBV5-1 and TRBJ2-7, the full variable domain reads KAGVTQTPRYLIKTRGQQVTLSCSPISGHRSVSWYQQTPGQGLQFLFEYFSETQRNKGNFPGRFSGRQFSNSRSEMNVSTLELGDSALYLCASSLVSGSYEQYFGPGTRLTVT.

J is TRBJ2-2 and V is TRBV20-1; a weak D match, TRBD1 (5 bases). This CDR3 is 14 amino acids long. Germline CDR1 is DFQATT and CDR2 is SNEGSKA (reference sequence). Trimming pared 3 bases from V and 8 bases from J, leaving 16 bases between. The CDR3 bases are TGCAGTGCTAGTCAGGGCGTAAGCGCTGGGGAGCTGTTTTTT. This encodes CSASQGVSAGELFF.